This TCR beta chain was identified during a study of shared clonotypes between healthy human individuals. Trimming removed 4 bases from V and 1 base from J; junction bases left unmatched: 20. Germline V gene sequence: CDR1 ENHRY, CDR2 SYGVKD. CDR3 size: 21 residues. In the authors' methods: Quality scores were absent from the junction-only immunoSEQ sequences, so filtering differed. The assay was immunoSEQ multiplex PCR, and TCRdb's table has in-frame clones only and misses some. Clone size and V and J calls were adopted from that table, with D and trimming inferred from the DNA. The data hold some 2,400,000 clones, with about 94% observed a single time.

The sequenced sample was naive CD4+ T cells sorted from blood. Regarding subset: CD45RA+ positively selected. This receptor was taken from a man aged 18 to 29 in good health. The V gene is TRBV10-3, the J gene TRBJ1-3; 9 bases agree with TRBD1. CDR3: CAISGFLVQGAPAGSGNTIYF. The CDR3 region has the DNA TGTGCCATCAGTGGGTTTCTTGTACAGGGGGCGCCGGCTGGATCTGGAAACACCATATATTTT.